One and the same sample provided the 14 T cell receptor beta chains below, sequenced in a study of T cells of healthy individuals. TCRdb re-analysed the 5' RACE reads in MiXCR, keeping a single row per CDR3 protein. Of tens of thousands of distinct CDR3 sequences in the sample, roughly 16% were seen once. The receptors originated from a human donor in good health.

Turning to this clonotype: A much larger clonotype is one base distant, so this may be a read error. This sequence joins TRBV12-3 or TRBV12-4 and TRBJ2-2; 11 nucleotides match TRBD1. V gave up 8 bases and J gave up 10 bases; unmatched junction bases: 9. The CDR3 totals 14 residues. Here the CDR3 DNA reads TGTGCCAGCCTTGGACAGGGGGCGATCGTGGAGCTGTTTTTT. The encoded protein is CASLGQGAIVELFF.

This clonotype appeared many times. This rearrangement joins TRBV20-1 to TRBJ2-2; 9 bases are shared with TRBD2. Trimming cost V 4 bases and J 1 base; bases outside gene matches: 10. The CDR3 has 17 amino acids. The V gene's germline CDR1 is DFQATT and CDR2 SNEGSKA (reference sequence). The CDR3 DNA reads as TGCAGTGCTAAGCCCTTTGCGGGGGGGGTGAACACCGGGGAGCTGTTTTTT. This gives the protein CSAKPFAGGVNTGELFF.

The V gene is TRBV25-1, the J gene TRBJ2-6, with D unclear. Germline lookup yields CDR1 MGHDK and CDR2 SYGVNS. The CDR3 consists of 14 residues. Trimming removed 6 bases at V and 0 bases at J, with 6 bases between. The CDR3 spells CASRGSSGANVLTF. The CDR3 DNA reads as TGTGCCAGCAGGGGGTCCTCTGGGGCCAACGTCCTGACTTTC.

There are a few counts of this clonotype. The gene calls are TRBV6-1 and TRBJ2-7; no clear D gene. This CDR3 contains 12 residues. From germline, CDR1 is MNHNS and CDR2 SASEGT. Trimming took 2 bases from V and 3 from J, leaving 5 bases between them. In DNA form, the CDR3 reads TGTGCCAGCAGTGAAAGAGGCTACGAGCAGTACTTC. Its translation is CASSERGYEQYF.

This chain connects TRBV9 to TRBJ2-1; D might be TRBD1 or TRBD2, each matching 5 bases. The germline V gene has CDR1 SGDLS and CDR2 YYNGEE. The V gene lost 4 bases and the J gene lost 6 bases, with 11 bases spanning the gap. This CDR3 contains 13 residues. CDR3 region: CASSMGRLNEQFF. CDR3 nucleotides: TGTGCCAGCAGCATGGGACGTCTCAATGAGCAGTTCTTC.

This clonotype was recorded many times. V usage is TRBV5-5 and J usage is TRBJ1-2; weak D call: TRBD1 (6 bases). V was pared by 4 bases and J by 8 bases, with 21 bases between. Germline CDR1 reads SGHKS; CDR2 reads YYEKEE (reference sequence). The CDR3 spans 15 residues. The CDR3 is CASSPLQGLTKGYTF. As DNA, the CDR3 is TGTGCCAGCAGCCCTCTACAGGGACTAACTAAGGGCTACACCTTC. Filled out from reference TRBV5-5 and TRBJ1-2, the complete variable domain reads DAGVTQSPTHLIKTRGQQVTLRCSPISGHKSVSWYQQVLGQGPQFIFQYYEKEERGRGNFPDRFSARQFPNYSSELNVNALLLGDSALYLCASSPLQGLTKGYTFGSGTRLTVV.

A word on this clonotype: Given a much more abundant clone one base away, this may be a read error. The chain links TRBV4-2 to TRBJ2-3, with a weak D call TRBD2 (5 bases). Germline CDR1 LGHNA, CDR2 YNFKEQ. Trimming removed 0 bases from V and 4 bases from J, with 14 bases in between. The CDR3 spans 16 residues. The CDR3: CASSQEVGAVSDTQYF. The CDR3 nucleotides read TGTGCCAGCAGCCAAGAAGTGGGAGCGGTCTCAGATACGCAGTATTTT.

The rearrangement links TRBV25-1 to TRBJ1-4, with D possibly matching TRBD1 (6 bases). Per germline, CDR1 MGHDK and CDR2 SYGVNS. The CDR3 is made up of 15 amino acids. V was clipped by 3 bases and J by 9 bases, with 17 bases between them. The CDR3 loop reads CASSDLQGEVQKLFF. The CDR3 coding sequence is TGTGCCAGCAGTGATTTACAGGGAGAGGTTCAAAAACTGTTTTTT.

This clonotype has just a few counts. This rearrangement joins TRBV7-2 to TRBJ1-4; a weak D match, TRBD1 (6 bases). The CDR3 length is 15 residues. Trimming left V 1 base short and J 2 bases short, with 8 bases between. Per the germline V gene, CDR1 is SGHTA and CDR2 is FQGNSA. For the CDR3, the DNA is TGTGCCAGCAGCTTAGTCAGGGGTACTAATGAAAAACTGTTTTTT. This codes for CASSLVRGTNEKLFF.

This clonotype was observed a few times. This sequence joins TRBV5-5 and TRBJ2-5; D possibly matches TRBD1 or TRBD2 (5 bases each). Trimming left V 1 base short and J 5 bases short, with 9 bases between. The CDR3 totals 13 residues. Germline V gene sequence: CDR1 SGHKS, CDR2 YYEKEE (reference sequence). The CDR3 nucleotides are TGTGCCAGCAGCTTGCAAGGGACGGAGACCCAGTACTTC. It yields the protein CASSLQGTETQYF.

The rearrangement uses TRBV15 and TRBJ1-2; the D gene is possibly TRBD1 (6 bases). V lost 0 bases to trimming and J lost 8 bases, with 10 bases between them. Germline V gives CDR1 LNHNV, CDR2 YYDKDF (reference sequence). The CDR3 totals 13 residues. In nucleotides, the CDR3 is TGTGCCACCAGCAGAGAGGAGGGGGACGGCTACACCTTC. This gives the protein CATSREEGDGYTF. Full variable domain (missing parts from reference TRBV15 and TRBJ1-2): DAMVIQNPRYQVTQFGKPVTLSCSQTLNHNVMYWYQQKSSQAPKLLFHYYDKDFNNEADTPDNFQSRRPNTSFCFLDIRSPGLGDTAMYLCATSREEGDGYTFGSGTRLTVV.

This clonotype was counted many times. This chain connects TRBV4-1 to TRBJ1-2, with a weak D call TRBD1 (6 bases). CDR3 length: 13 residues. Trimming removed 4 bases from V and 8 bases from J, with 14 bases in between. Germline V lookup: CDR1 MGHRA, CDR2 YSYEKL. The CDR3 sequence: CASSPSGTKGYTF. The CDR3 nucleotides read TGCGCCAGCAGCCCCAGCGGGACAAAAGGCTACACCTTC.

This clonotype was counted at least ten times. The chain links TRBV12-3 or TRBV12-4 to TRBJ1-5; no clear D gene. This CDR3 has 13 amino acids. V was trimmed by 5 bases and J by 9 bases, leaving 14 bases between them. The CDR3 DNA reads TGTGCCAGCAGTCAGGCTCCAGTAAGGCCCCAGCATTTT. Amino acids: CASSQAPVRPQHF.

The chain is built from TRBV20-1 and TRBJ2-5, with TRBD2 identical over 9 bases. Germline V CDR1 and CDR2: DFQATT, SNEGSKA (reference sequence). CDR3 size: 16 residues. With 6 bases clipped from V and 0 bases from J, the junction kept 11 bases outside the gene matches. The CDR3 loop reads CSALPLSSGNQETQYF. The CDR3 region has the DNA TGCAGTGCCCTCCCTTTATCTAGCGGGAACCAAGAGACCCAGTACTTC.